The 32 T cell receptor beta chains below come from one sample, sequenced in a study of beta chain features in type 1 diabetes. Findings of the study overall: Significant though moderate, a shortening of TCRB CDR3s appeared in all four CD4+ subsets of Type 1 diabetes patients.

The study reverse transcribed the entire isolated RNA, so it sequenced expressed TCRB transcripts. The data were produced by immunoSEQ multiplex PCR, yet TCRdb's version contains in-frame clones alone and is incomplete. The sample lists some 290,000 clones; approximately 24% were seen once. The antigens of these receptors remain unknown. The sequencing sample was made of naive CD4+ T cells from blood. The receptors come from a woman in her twenties or thirties with type 1 diabetes.

This chain links TRBV29-1 with TRBJ2-7; 16 positions agree with TRBD2. The length of the CDR3 is 16 residues. Germline assignment: CDR1 SQVTM and CDR2 ANQGSEA. The V gene end was trimmed by 4 bases and the J gene end by 3 bases; junction bases not matched to a gene: 6. The CDR3 sequence: CSVVGLAGGTIYEQYF. The DNA of the CDR3 is TGCAGCGTTGTGGGACTAGCGGGAGGGACTATCTACGAGCAGTACTTC.

DNA for the CDR3: TGTGCCAGCAGCTTATCGGACAGAACCTACGAGCAGTACTTC. Its translation is CASSLSDRTYEQYF. The chain combines TRBV7-9 with TRBJ2-7, with a tentative D call TRBD1 (6 bases). Trimming removed 2 bases from V and 2 bases from J, with 10 bases in between. Germline V gene data show CDR1 as SEHNR and CDR2 as FQNEAQ (reference sequence). The CDR3 is made up of 14 amino acids. The full variable domain, with the rest looked up from reference TRBV7-9 and TRBJ2-7, is DTGVSQNPRHKITKRGQNVTFRCDPISEHNRLYWYRQTLGQGPEFLTYFQNEAQLEKSRLLSDRFSAERPKGSFSTLEIQRTEQGDSAMYLCASSLSDRTYEQYFGPGTRLTVT.

The chain uses TRBV14 and TRBJ2-1; TRBD1 might be the D (6 bases). Germline V gives CDR1 SGHDN, CDR2 FVKESK. CDR3 length equals 15 residues. With 0 bases removed from V and 5 bases from J, the gap between germline ends came to 11 bases. CDR3 loop: CASSQDGTFNNEQFF. The CDR3 coding sequence is TGTGCCAGCAGCCAAGATGGGACATTCAACAATGAGCAGTTCTTC.

V is TRBV4-2 and J is TRBJ1-4; maybe TRBD1 (6 bases). This CDR3 is built from 19 residues. V dropped 0 bases and J dropped 1 base, with 18 bases sitting between them. CDR1 and CDR2 (germline): LGHNA, YNFKEQ. CDR3 region: CASSQDWAGDVGTNEKLFF. The CDR3 DNA is TGTGCCAGCAGCCAAGACTGGGCAGGGGACGTGGGAACTAATGAAAAACTGTTTTTT.

There are a few counts of this clone. J is TRBJ2-2 and V is TRBV4-1; D gene ambiguous. Germline-derived CDR1 and CDR2 are MGHRA and YSYEKL. Trimming took 0 bases from V and 13 from J, leaving 15 bases between them. There are 14 residues in the CDR3. CDR3 in amino acids: CASSQDLRIRVLFF. The CDR3 nucleotides are TGCGCCAGCAGCCAAGATCTCAGGATACGAGTGCTGTTTTTT.

Worth noting for this clone: No DNA is shown, since the ends of the CDR3 on it are uncertain; the CDR3 is the one TCRdb lists. The rearrangement uses TRBV9 and TRBJ2-7; the table's D call, TRBD1, was not checked against the DNA. Germline V CDR1 and CDR2: SGDLS, YYNGEE. The CDR3 comprises 14 residues, both ends counted. The CDR3: CASSVVAQGAPVYF.

The chain joins TRBV29-1 to TRBJ1-1; D perhaps matches TRBD1 (6 bases). The CDR3 runs to 10 residues. Trimming took off 6 bases at V and 5 bases at J, with 7 bases between the two ends. Germline CDR1 is SQVTM and CDR2 is ANQGSEA. In DNA, the CDR3 is TGCAGCGTGGGGGCGACTGAAGCTTTCTTT. Its protein is CSVGATEAFF. The full variable domain, its missing parts supplied by reference TRBV29-1 and TRBJ1-1, is SAVISQKPSRDICQRGTSLTIQCQVDSQVTMMFWYRQQPGQSLTLIATANQGSEATYESGFVIDKFPISRPNLTFSTLTVSNMSPEDSSIYLCSVGATEAFFGQGTRLTVV.

Points on this clone: A read error may produce the germline difference seen at one junction end. J is TRBJ2-5 and V is TRBV4-1, with TRBD2 as a possible D gene (6 bases). The CDR3 runs 12 residues. Germline CDR1 and CDR2: MGHRA and YSYEKL. In DNA form, the CDR3 reads TGCGCCAGCAGCCCGGGTGGAGGGACTCCGGACTTC. The encoded protein is CASSPGGGTPDF.

This clone was counted only a few times. The V and J genes are TRBV5-1 and TRBJ2-7; a possible D gene is TRBD2 (6 bases). This CDR3 is built from 15 residues. V was clipped by 0 bases and J by 0 bases, with 10 bases between them. Germline CDR1 SGHRS, CDR2 YFSETQ. The CDR3 region is CASSLVLADSYEQYF. The CDR3 bases are TGCGCCAGCAGCTTGGTACTAGCCGACTCCTACGAGCAGTACTTC.

This clone came up a few times. The chain has TRBV5-1 and TRBJ2-7, with 10 nucleotides matching TRBD2. Trimming took 4 bases from V and 0 from J; bases not matched to a gene: 7. The CDR3 is 16 residues long. CDR1 and CDR2 (germline): SGHRS, YFSETQ. DNA of the CDR3: TGCGCCAGCAGCCAAACTCTAGCGGGGGTCTCCTACGAGCAGTACTTC. Translating it yields CASSQTLAGVSYEQYF.

The table lists this clone with a few counts. This chain connects TRBV7-3 to TRBJ1-1; no firm D call. Trimming took 1 base from V and 1 from J, leaving 7 bases between them. Germline CDR1 reads SGHTA; CDR2 reads FQGTGA. The CDR3 is 14 residues long. The DNA of the CDR3 is TGTGCCAGCAGCTTAAATGGAGGGAACACTGAAGCTTTCTTT. It yields the protein CASSLNGGNTEAFF.

The chain has TRBV18 and TRBJ1-5, with unresolved D. Trimming removed 2 bases at V and 6 bases at J, with 8 bases between. The CDR3 consists of 13 residues. The V gene's germline CDR1 is KGHSH and CDR2 LQKENI. CDR3 coding DNA: TGTGCCAGCTCACCAGAGGGCACTCAGCCCCAGCATTTT. This encodes CASSPEGTQPQHF.

This clone showed up just a few times. The rearrangement links TRBV7-9 to TRBJ2-5; D unresolved. The ends were cut back, 2 bases at V and 4 bases at J, with 11 bases in the middle. This CDR3 region has 14 residues. In germline, CDR1 is SEHNR, CDR2 FQNEAQ (reference sequence). For the CDR3, the DNA is TGTGCCAGCAGCTTACACGAAACGGGAGAGACCCAGTACTTC. The encoded protein is CASSLHETGETQYF.

This clone was recorded a few times. J is TRBJ2-1 and V is TRBV7-6; a possible D gene is TRBD2 (6 bases). This CDR3 has 13 residues. Germline CDR1 is SGHVS and CDR2 is FNYEAQ. Deletions cut 5 bases from V and 12 bases from J, with 17 bases between. CDR3 in amino acids: CASSRGRSKLQFF. The CDR3 DNA sequence: TGTGCCAGCAGCCGAGGGAGGTCAAAGTTGCAGTTCTTC.

The V call is TRBV9, the J call TRBJ2-7, with 10 nucleotides matching TRBD2. CDR1 and CDR2 from the germline V gene are SGDLS and YYNGEE. V lost 0 bases, J lost 6 bases, and 3 bases stayed unmatched. The CDR3 loop spans 14 amino acids. The CDR3 DNA sequence: TGTGCCAGCAGCGTAGGGGGACTAGCGAGCGAGCAGTACTTC. Protein sequence: CASSVGGLASEQYF.

The chain employs TRBV5-1 and TRBJ1-3; 9 bases are shared with TRBD1. The CDR3 has 16 residues. In germline, CDR1 is SGHRS, CDR2 YFSETQ. Trimming at V came to 3 bases and at J to 4 bases, leaving 8 bases not matched to a gene. The CDR3 spells CASSSGTGLLGNTIYF. The CDR3 DNA is TGCGCCAGCAGCTCGGGGACAGGGTTGCTGGGAAACACCATATATTTT. Looking up the rest from reference TRBV5-1 and TRBJ1-3 gives the full variable domain: KAGVTQTPRYLIKTRGQQVTLSCSPISGHRSVSWYQQTPGQGLQFLFEYFSETQRNKGNFPGRFSGRQFSNSRSEMNVSTLELGDSALYLCASSSGTGLLGNTIYFGEGSWLTVV.

The sample holds a few counts of this clone. The chain employs TRBV10-3 and TRBJ1-1; no firm D call. This CDR3 is 12 amino acids long. Trimming took 6 bases from V and 1 from J, leaving 6 bases between them. Germline values: CDR1 ENHRY, CDR2 SYGVKD. CDR3 protein: CAIRGENTEAFF. CDR3 sequence (DNA): TGTGCCATCAGGGGAGAGAACACTGAAGCTTTCTTT.

The genes are TRBV18 and TRBJ2-1; 8 nucleotides match TRBD2. CDR3 length: 16 amino acids. Germline V lookup: CDR1 KGHSH, CDR2 LQKENI. After removal of 0 bases from V and 9 bases from J, the junction contained 10 bases not matched to a gene. CDR3 sequence: CASSPPFGTSRFEQFF. CDR3 nucleotide sequence: TGTGCCAGCTCACCACCGTTCGGGACTAGTCGCTTTGAGCAGTTCTTC.

This clone was recorded a few times. The chain is built from TRBV30 and TRBJ1-4; D is perhaps TRBD1 (6 bases). The CDR3 totals 14 residues. With 2 bases removed from V and 4 bases from J, the gap between germline ends came to 11 bases. Germline-derived CDR1 and CDR2 are GTSNPN and SVGIG (reference sequence). CDR3 residues: CAWSTGLSNEKLFF. In nucleotides, the CDR3 is TGTGCCTGGAGTACAGGGCTTAGTAATGAAAAACTGTTTTTT.

The chain is built from TRBV29-1 and TRBJ2-2; 11 bases agree with TRBD1. V was pared by 4 bases and J by 6 bases, with 19 bases of the junction left unmatched. Germline values: CDR1 SQVTM, CDR2 ANQGSEA. The CDR3 has 19 amino acids. This chain's CDR3 is CSVVERPLTGQGDSGELFF. In nucleotides, the CDR3 is TGCAGCGTTGTTGAGAGACCTCTAACGGGACAGGGGGATTCCGGGGAGCTGTTTTTT.

The gene calls are TRBV30 and TRBJ1-1; D call uncertain. Germline V lookup: CDR1 GTSNPN, CDR2 SVGIG (reference sequence). This CDR3 is 13 amino acids long. The V end lost 0 bases, the J end lost 5 bases, and 10 bases lay between the germline ends. CDR3 region: CAWSVRLRTEAFF. The DNA for the CDR3 is TGTGCCTGGAGTGTACGATTGCGGACTGAAGCTTTCTTT.

This rearrangement joins TRBV9 to TRBJ2-6; no definite D call. V lost 2 bases and J 1 base, leaving 10 bases between the germline ends. The germline gives CDR1 SGDLS, CDR2 YYNGEE. CDR3 length: 16 amino acids. The CDR3 is CASSVGDPSGANVLTF. The DNA of the CDR3 is TGTGCCAGCAGCGTGGGCGACCCTTCTGGGGCCAACGTCCTGACTTTC.

This clone was counted a few times. The chain has TRBV9 and TRBJ2-1; 9 positions agree with TRBD2. Per the germline V gene, CDR1 is SGDLS and CDR2 is YYNGEE. The trim removed 3 bases at V and 9 bases at J, leaving 10 bases unmatched. The CDR3 has 15 residues. The CDR3 here is CASSGLGLATSEQFF. CDR3 in DNA: TGTGCCAGCAGCGGACTAGGACTAGCGACTTCTGAGCAGTTCTTC. Full variable domain (rest looked up from reference TRBV9 and TRBJ2-1): DSGVTQTPKHLITATGQRVTLRCSPRSGDLSVYWYQQSLDQGLQFLIQYYNGEERAKGNILERFSAQQFPDLHSELNLSSLELGDSALYFCASSGLGLATSEQFFGPGTRLTVL.

The J gene is TRBJ2-5, the V gene TRBV28; 8 bases are a match to TRBD1. The CDR3 contains 14 residues. The trim removed 5 bases at V and 4 bases at J, leaving 6 bases unmatched. Germline values: CDR1 MDHEN, CDR2 SYDVKM. CDR3 in DNA: TGTGCCAGCAGTGCGGGGACAGGAGGAGAGACCCAGTACTTC. Encoded protein: CASSAGTGGETQYF.

J is TRBJ2-2 and V is TRBV6-6; D might be TRBD1 (5 bases). This CDR3 contains 13 residues. V lost 7 bases and J 8 bases, leaving 14 bases between the germline ends. Germline lookup yields CDR1 MNHNY and CDR2 SVGAGI (reference sequence). The CDR3 DNA follows: TGTGCCAGCAATCAACAGGTTTCGGGGGAGCTGTTTTTT. It encodes CASNQQVSGELFF.

The chain carries TRBV18 and TRBJ2-2; TRBD1 agrees at 8 bases. Trimming cost V 1 base and J 3 bases; bases outside gene matches: 7. Looked up from germline, CDR1 is KGHSH and CDR2 is LQKENI. CDR3 length: 17 amino acids. The CDR3 reads CASSPLLRGPDTGELFF. In DNA, the CDR3 is TGTGCCAGCTCACCACTCCTCAGGGGGCCCGACACCGGGGAGCTGTTTTTT.

The gene calls are TRBV11-2 and TRBJ2-3; D uncertain. The CDR3 totals 12 residues. V was shortened by 5 bases and J by 2 bases, with 5 bases between the two germline ends. The germline CDR1 and CDR2 sequences are SGHAT and FQNNGV. This chain's CDR3 is CASSPVTDTQYF. The CDR3 DNA follows: TGTGCCAGCAGCCCAGTCACAGATACGCAGTATTTT.

CDR3 in DNA: TGTGCCTCGGGACAGGGCCCCTACGAGCAGTACTTC. Residues: CASGQGPYEQYF. The rearrangement joins TRBV30 to TRBJ2-7; 9 bases agree with TRBD1. The CDR3 consists of 12 residues. Per the germline V gene, CDR1 is GTSNPN and CDR2 is SVGIG (reference sequence). Unmatched junction bases numbered 3, after V lost 7 bases and J lost 2 bases.

This clone was detected a few times. The J gene is TRBJ2-7, the V gene TRBV7-3, with TRBD2 as a possible D gene (6 bases). Trimming removed 5 bases at V and 6 bases at J, with 11 bases between. This CDR3 is built from 12 residues. Germline CDR1 and CDR2: SGHTA and FQGTGA. This CDR3 reads CASSQAGAEQYF. The CDR3 bases are TGTGCCAGCAGCCAAGCGGGTGCCGAGCAGTACTTC.

This clone has a handful of counts. V usage is TRBV7-3 and J usage is TRBJ2-5; 9 positions match TRBD1. The V gene end was trimmed by 5 bases and the J gene end by 9 bases; junction bases not matched to a gene: 7. The CDR3 runs to 13 residues. Germline CDR1 is SGHTA and CDR2 is FQGTGA. In DNA, the CDR3 is TGTGCCAGCAGCCCGGGGACAGGGCGGGCCCAGTACTTC. Translated, it gives CASSPGTGRAQYF.

The J gene is TRBJ1-5, the V gene TRBV30; the match to TRBD1 covers 8 bases. The germline CDR1 and CDR2 sequences are GTSNPN and SVGIG (reference sequence). The CDR3 has 15 residues. V trimming: 3 bases; J trimming: 5 bases; junction bases outside the gene matches: 9. The chain's CDR3 is CAWSLGTGRYQPQHF. The CDR3 coding sequence is TGTGCCTGGAGCCTCGGGACAGGCAGATATCAGCCCCAGCATTTT.

The chain carries TRBV11-2 and TRBJ2-4; 9 bases fit TRBD2. V lost 5 bases and J lost 4; bases outside the gene matches: 6. Germline CDR1 reads SGHAT; CDR2 reads FQNNGV. The CDR3 is 15 amino acids. CDR3 coding DNA: TGTGCCAGCAGCGGGCGGGAGGGCCCAAAAAACATTCAGTACTTC. The encoded protein is CASSGREGPKNIQYF.